This T cell receptor (beta chain) appears in the sequencing data of a study of CXCR3-negative and CXCR3-positive naive CD8 T cells (dated by TCRdb to about 2019). Context from the whole study: In total, about 135 million TRB reads were obtained, corresponding to roughly 1.5 +/- 0.3 million reads per library. For the TRBV-TRBJ cluster analysis, the naive subsets came from roughly 5 donors, while the memory cells came from 3 donors. Diversity and physicochemical repertoire analyses were performed on some 10 donors pooled from two independent experiments. The paper as a whole reports these results and caveats: Because surface CD5, which has been linked to self-reactivity in mice, was comparable between naive subsets, TCR interaction strength was also inferred from TRB CDR3 physicochemical properties. CXCR3 expression partially decreased after cryopreservation, so most assays used freshly isolated PBMCs. Repertoire diversity was comparably high in both naive subsets but much lower in memory CD8+ T cells. TRBV-TRBJ usage was similar between naive CXCR3-negative and CXCR3-positive cells from the same donor, while memory cells showed distinct patterns. Compared with CXCR3-negative naive cells, CXCR3-positive naive cells had TRB CDR3s with higher hydrophobicity (lower Kidera factor 4), lower energy, and higher strength and volume indices.

This clonotype is medium-sized (0.01 to 0.1%), judged from its frequency; no count is recorded. It has no known antigen specificity. Reads for this sample came from a NextSeq 550. The Human TCR Profiling Kit (MiLaboratory) was used to make UMI-labeled 5' RACE TRB cDNA libraries. cDNA synthesis used the entire amount of extracted RNA, and PCR amplification then used the entire amount of cDNA produced. Libraries were prepared in parallel with an identical number of PCR cycles. The source study handled its data this way. About 53,000 +/- 9,400 unique UMI-labeled TRB cDNA molecules per library were extracted with MIGEC and MiXCR, with at least two reads per UMI required. Each library averaged 40,000 +/- 10,000 functional in-frame TRB CDR3 nucleotide clonotypes without stop codons. After each sample was downsampled to 5000 UMI-labeled TRB molecules, VDJtools was used to calculate diversity metrics such as normalized Shannon-Wiener and Chao1. For the central five CDR3 residues, VDJtools calculated physicochemical properties weighted by clonotype size, namely interaction energy, strength, volume and Kidera factor 4. TCRdb reprocessed the public reads and reports one entry per CDR3 protein sequence, without DNA. The V and J calls come from TCRdb's annotation, not from the publication. This sample's table lists some 9,600 distinct CDR3 sequences. Of the sample, roughly 1% falls within the top ten clones.

From cysteine to phenylalanine, the CDR3 is 17 amino acids long. Only the protein sequence is given. Per the germline V gene, SGHAT is the CDR1 and FQNNGV is the CDR2. For each CD8+ T cell subset, flow sorting was done in triplicate, and 300,000 or so cells per subset went directly into RLT lysis buffer. Naive CD8+ T cells were defined stringently as CD45RO-CCR7+CD27+CD95- to exclude memory contaminants. Standard density gradient centrifugation was used to isolate peripheral blood mononuclear cells from buffy coats. A FACSAria III was used to flow-sort naive CD8+ T cells into CXCR3-negative and CXCR3-positive populations. Total RNA was extracted from sorted cells with an RNeasy Mini Kit.

The sequence joins TRBV11-2 to TRBJ2-1. Sequenced material: naive CXCR3- CD8+ T cells from blood. The sample's cell subset or site label is to be understood as: CD45RO-CCR7+CD27+CD95- naive CD8+ T cells lacking CXCR3 (TNR3-). The sequence was collected from a human donor in good health. Some clones in this sample may be carry-over from other donors' samples. The CDR3 is CASSQTHSGSAYNEQFF.